This T cell receptor (beta chain) was documented in a study of T cells after yellow fever vaccination. About the study: The SMART-Seq v4 Ultra Low Input method served to prepare the low-cell-number fractions.

Ten or more counts support this clonotype. Deletions cut 0 bases from V and 4 bases from J, with 15 bases between. This CDR3 spans 16 amino acids. Germline V lookup: CDR1 SGHDN, CDR2 FVKESK. UMIs and a universal primer site were added when TCR cDNA was made by 5'RACE template switching. MiXCR, applied by TCRdb to the 5' RACE reads, yields one record per CDR3 protein. The sample lists about 300,000 distinct CDR3 sequences, around 6.8% seen once, with about 18% in the top ten. V and J are TRBV14 and TRBJ1-2; D may be TRBD1 (5 bases). The receptor's source is a man between 18 and 35 years old who received the YFV17D yellow fever vaccine. This material consisted of PBMCs, taken more than 40 days after the first yellow fever vaccination. CDR3 residues: CASSQDTGRGRYGYTF. CDR3 DNA sequence: TGTGCCAGCAGCCAAGATACGGGGCGCGGCCGCTATGGCTACACCTTC.